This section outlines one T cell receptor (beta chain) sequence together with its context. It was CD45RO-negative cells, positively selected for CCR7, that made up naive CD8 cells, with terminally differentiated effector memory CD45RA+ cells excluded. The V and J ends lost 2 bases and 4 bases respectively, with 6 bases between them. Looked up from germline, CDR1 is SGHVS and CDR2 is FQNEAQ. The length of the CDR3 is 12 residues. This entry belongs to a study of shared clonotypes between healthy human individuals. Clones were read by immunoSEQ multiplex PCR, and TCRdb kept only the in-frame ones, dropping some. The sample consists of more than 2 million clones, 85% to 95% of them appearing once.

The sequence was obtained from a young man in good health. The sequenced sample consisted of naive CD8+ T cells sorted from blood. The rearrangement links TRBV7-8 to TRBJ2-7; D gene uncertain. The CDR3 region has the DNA TGTGCCAGCAGCTTATCCCGTTACGAGCAGTACTTC. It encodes CASSLSRYEQYF.